The 9 T cell receptor beta chains below come from one sample, sequenced in a study of T cells in Graves' hyperthyroidism and ophthalmopathy. Amplified regions were TCR beta CDR3 sequences from RNA transcripts. When the TCR CDR3 underwent first-round RT-PCR, the HTBI primer set was used. Each CDR3 protein gets one entry after TCRdb re-called the multiplex PCR reads with MiXCR. The sample includes around 450,000 distinct CDR3 sequences, roughly 14% of them seen just once. Sequencing was carried out using blood. The source is a woman under 30 with Graves' hyperthyroidism.

Many counts were recorded for this clonotype. The rearrangement links TRBV7-9 to TRBJ1-2; the D gene is possibly TRBD1 (6 bases). Trimming cost V 2 bases and J 3 bases, with 7 bases left between them. The CDR3 length is 13 residues. The germline V gene has CDR1 SEHNR and CDR2 FQNEAQ (reference sequence). CDR3 coding DNA: TGTGCCAGCAGCTTAAGGGGGTACTATGGCTACACCTTC. It encodes CASSLRGYYGYTF.

This clonotype has at least ten counts. The chain links TRBV12-3 or TRBV12-4 to TRBJ1-1; the D gene is possibly TRBD1 (6 bases). The CDR3 contains 14 residues. V gave up 6 bases and J gave up 11 bases, with 22 bases separating them. CDR3 amino acids: CASSYGGGGAEAFF. The CDR3 region has the DNA TGTGCCAGCAGCTACGGAGGGGGGGGCGCGGAGGCTTTCTTT.

The chain is built from TRBV13 and TRBJ2-7, with 8 bases that match TRBD2. The CDR3 loop spans 13 amino acids. The ends lost 7 bases at V and 4 bases at J; junction bases unmatched: 6. Germline loops: CDR1 PRHDT, CDR2 FYEKMQ (reference sequence). The CDR3 reads CASKAGERYEQYF. The CDR3 bases are TGTGCCAGCAAAGCGGGGGAGAGGTACGAGCAGTACTTC.

A few counts support this clonotype. CDR3 sequence: CASTRGGTLNNEQFF. The DNA for the CDR3 is TGTGCCAGTACTCGGGGAGGGACCTTGAACAATGAGCAGTTCTTC. The gene calls are TRBV19 and TRBJ2-1, with 7 bases matching TRBD2. The germline CDR1 and CDR2 sequences are LNHDA and SQIVND (reference sequence). With 7 bases clipped from V and 5 bases from J, the junction kept 11 bases outside the gene matches. CDR3 length: 15 residues.

This clonotype was seen a handful of times. Written as DNA, the CDR3 is TGTGCCACCAGGGGGTTTGGGACTAGCGGGGGAAATGAGCAGTTCTTC. It specifies CATRGFGTSGGNEQFF. The chain carries TRBV24-1 and TRBJ2-1; 14 bases match TRBD2. This CDR3 has 16 residues. After removal of 7 bases from V and 7 bases from J, the junction contained 8 bases not matched to a gene. Germline values: CDR1 KGHDR, CDR2 SFDVKD.

This rearrangement joins TRBV29-1 to TRBJ2-7; 7 bases match TRBD1. The CDR3 covers 13 residues. After removal of 4 bases from V and 2 bases from J, the junction contained 5 bases not matched to a gene. Germline V gives CDR1 SQVTM, CDR2 ANQGSEA. This CDR3 is CSVGFQGAYEQYF. CDR3 coding DNA: TGCAGCGTTGGTTTTCAGGGGGCCTACGAGCAGTACTTC.

This chain joins TRBV7-9 and TRBJ2-2; D unclear. V lost 4 bases to trimming and J lost 4 bases, with 13 bases between them. The CDR3 consists of 15 residues. Germline loops: CDR1 SEHNR, CDR2 FQNEAQ (reference sequence). This CDR3 is CASSWRLLATGELFF. The CDR3 bases are TGTGCCAGCAGCTGGCGTTTATTGGCCACCGGGGAGCTGTTTTTT.

The chain employs TRBV19 and TRBJ2-7; D is ambiguous. Germline values: CDR1 LNHDA, CDR2 SQIVND (reference sequence). Trimming removed 3 bases at V and 2 bases at J, with 8 bases between. The CDR3 is made up of 13 amino acids. The CDR3 protein is CASSMGRTYEQYF. As DNA, the CDR3 is TGTGCCAGTAGTATGGGCAGAACCTACGAGCAGTACTTC.

On this clonotype itself: It may be a read error: a sequence one base away is much more abundant. V usage is TRBV18 and J usage is TRBJ1-1; 7 nucleotides line up with TRBD1. CDR1 is KGHSH and CDR2 is LQKENI in the germline V gene. The CDR3 contains 15 residues. V trimming: 3 bases; J trimming: 2 bases; junction bases outside the gene matches: 6. The CDR3 region has the DNA TGTGCCAGCTCACCCGGGACAGTGCTTAACACTGAAGCTTTCTTT. Protein product: CASSPGTVLNTEAFF.